Below, one TCR beta chain is given with its context. The target antigen is unknown. The authors made the TRB cDNA libraries by 5' RACE using UMI labels. Using the 5' RACE reads, TCRdb records one entry per CDR3 protein without DNA. This sample's table has some 6,900 distinct CDR3 sequences. This record comes from a study of CXCR3-negative and CXCR3-positive naive CD8 T cells. Investigators sorted each CD8+ T cell subset in triplicate, taking around 290,000 cells each time. Naive cells were sorted as CD45RO-, CCR7+, CD27+ and CD95-. Study-level findings and limits: Hydrophobicity of TRB CDR3s was greater in CXCR3-positive naive cells than in CXCR3-negative naive cells.

The source of this sequence is a human donor in good health. Some clones in this sample may be carry-over from other donors' samples. What was sequenced was naive CXCR3+ CD8+ T cells from blood. Noted subset: CD45RO-CCR7+CD27+CD95- naive CD8+ T cells expressing CXCR3 (TNR3+).

The CDR3 reads CSAWDGSSTDTQYF. The V call is TRBV20-1, the J call TRBJ2-3; no DNA is available, so the TRBD1 call from TCRdb remains unchecked. There are 14 residues in the CDR3. Germline CDR1 and CDR2: DFQATT and SNEGSKA (reference sequence).